A single sample is the source of the 11 T cell receptor beta chains below, sequenced in a study of cytomegalovirus exposure and HLA in healthy donors. The table came from immunoSEQ multiplex PCR; TCRdb's copy has only in-frame clones and leaves some out. The sample consists of about 360,000 clones, approximately 90% of them appearing once. Sequencing was done on a sample of PBMCs. The receptors shown here come from a woman younger than 30 in good health and CMV-seronegative.

The V call is TRBV9, the J call TRBJ1-1; 7 bases agree with TRBD1. Looked up from germline, CDR1 is SGDLS and CDR2 is YYNGEE. The CDR3 extends over 15 amino acids. J was trimmed by 0 bases and V by 0 bases; bases with no gene match: 2. The CDR3 DNA sequence: TGTGCCAGCAGCGTAGACAGGGGAATGAACACTGAAGCTTTCTTT. This translates into CASSVDRGMNTEAFF.

This chain joins TRBV6-5 and TRBJ2-1; 8 nucleotides agree with TRBD1. The CDR3 loop spans 15 amino acids. V was pared by 0 bases and J by 6 bases, with 4 bases of the junction left unmatched. CDR1 is MNHEY, CDR2 SVGAGI, per germline. The CDR3 is CASSYSEDRVNEQFF. CDR3 in DNA: TGTGCCAGCAGTTACTCTGAGGACAGGGTCAATGAGCAGTTCTTC.

This clone has only a few counts. This chain uses TRBV5-1 with TRBJ1-2; the D gene is possibly TRBD1 (6 bases). The CDR3 sequence is 15 residues long. From germline, CDR1 is SGHRS and CDR2 YFSETQ. V dropped 5 bases and J dropped 7 bases, with 21 bases sitting between them. The CDR3 region has the DNA TGCGCCAGCAGACGCGCATACACAGGGATACCTGGCTACACCTTC. The encoded protein is CASRRAYTGIPGYTF.

V gene TRBV5-5 combines with J gene TRBJ1-2; D might be TRBD1 (5 bases). The germline CDR1 and CDR2 sequences are SGHKS and YYEKEE (reference sequence). Trimming removed 1 base at V and 4 bases at J, with 11 bases between. The CDR3 contains 14 residues. The CDR3 DNA reads as TGTGCCAGCAGCTTGTCGGTGGGGGGCTATGGCTACACCTTC. It translates to CASSLSVGGYGYTF.

This clone was counted a single time. This rearrangement joins TRBV11-2 to TRBJ1-2; D gene ambiguous. The CDR3 runs 14 residues. Germline V gives CDR1 SGHAT, CDR2 FQNNGV. V lost 5 bases, J lost 3 bases, and 13 bases lay in between. Here the CDR3 reads CASSRGGSYYGYTF. The CDR3 DNA reads TGTGCCAGCAGCCGGGGTGGGAGCTACTATGGCTACACCTTC.

The genes are TRBV10-3 and TRBJ1-4; TRBD1 is a possible D gene (5 bases). The germline CDR1 and CDR2 sequences are ENHRY and SYGVKD. This CDR3 has 12 amino acids. The V end lost 3 bases, the J end lost 7 bases, and 6 bases lay between the germline ends. The CDR3, as DNA: TGTGCCATCAGTGATACAGGTGAAAAACTGTTTTTT. This sequence encodes CAISDTGEKLFF.

The V call is TRBV5-5, the J call TRBJ1-5; a possible D gene is TRBD1 (5 bases). This CDR3 comprises 14 residues. The germline V gene has CDR1 SGHKS and CDR2 YYEKEE (reference sequence). The V gene lost 4 bases and the J gene lost 6 bases, with 14 bases spanning the gap. The CDR3 reads CASSEGTTPQPQHF. In DNA, the CDR3 is TGTGCCAGCAGCGAGGGGACTACGCCTCAGCCCCAGCATTTT.

The rearrangement joins TRBV7-9 to TRBJ2-3, with a possible D match to TRBD2 (6 bases). CDR3 length: 17 residues. Germline lookup yields CDR1 SEHNR and CDR2 FQNEAQ (reference sequence). Trimming took 3 bases from V and 2 from J, leaving 18 bases between them. The CDR3 DNA sequence: TGTGCCAGCAGCTTCACGCAAGGGGAGGCCCTCACAGATACGCAGTATTTT. It encodes CASSFTQGEALTDTQYF.

This chain uses TRBV29-1 with TRBJ1-2, with unresolved D. From germline, CDR1 is SQVTM and CDR2 ANQGSEA. V dropped 4 bases and J dropped 6 bases, with 9 bases sitting between them. The CDR3 has 11 residues. The CDR3 loop reads CSVVGGDGYTF. As DNA, the CDR3 is TGCAGCGTTGTAGGCGGGGATGGCTACACCTTC.

A few counts support this clone. V gene TRBV30 combines with J gene TRBJ2-7; a possible D gene is TRBD2 (5 bases). With 3 bases removed from V and 3 bases from J, the gap between germline ends came to 6 bases. The CDR3 runs 11 residues. Per the germline V gene, CDR1 is GTSNPN and CDR2 is SVGIG (reference sequence). CDR3 DNA sequence: TGTGCCTGGAGGGAGGTCTACGAGCAGTACTTC. It specifies CAWREVYEQYF. Looking up the rest from reference TRBV30 and TRBJ2-7 gives the full variable domain: SQTIHQWPATLVQPVGSPLSLECTVEGTSNPNLYWYRQAAGRGLQLLFYSVGIGQISSEVPQNLSASRPQDRQFILSSKKLLLSDSGFYLCAWREVYEQYFGPGTRLTVT.

This clone was seen just once. V is TRBV18 and J is TRBJ2-2; D is unclear. Per germline, CDR1 KGHSH and CDR2 LQKENI. The CDR3 covers 13 residues. Trimming took 3 bases from V and 6 from J, leaving 8 bases between them. CDR3 bases: TGTGCCAGCTCACCGACTTTACCCGGGGAGCTGTTTTTT. It encodes CASSPTLPGELFF.